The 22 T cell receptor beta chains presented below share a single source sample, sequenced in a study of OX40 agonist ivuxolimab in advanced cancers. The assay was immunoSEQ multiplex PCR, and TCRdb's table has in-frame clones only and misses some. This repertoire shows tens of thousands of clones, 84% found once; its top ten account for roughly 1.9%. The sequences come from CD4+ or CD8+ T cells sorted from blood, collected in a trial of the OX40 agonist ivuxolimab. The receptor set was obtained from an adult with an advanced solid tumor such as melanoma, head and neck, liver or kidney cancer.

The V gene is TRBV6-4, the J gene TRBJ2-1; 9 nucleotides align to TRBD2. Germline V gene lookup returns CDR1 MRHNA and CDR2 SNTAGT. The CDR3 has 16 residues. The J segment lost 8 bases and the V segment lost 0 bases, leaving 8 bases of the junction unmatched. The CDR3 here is CASSDSILAGRHEQFF. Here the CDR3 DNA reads TGTGCCAGCAGTGACTCGATACTAGCGGGTCGACATGAGCAGTTCTTC.

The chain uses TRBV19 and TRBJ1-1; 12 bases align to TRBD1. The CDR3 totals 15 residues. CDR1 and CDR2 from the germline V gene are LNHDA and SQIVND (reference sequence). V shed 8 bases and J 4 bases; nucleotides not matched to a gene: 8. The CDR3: CASGGTGGLGTEAFF. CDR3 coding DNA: TGTGCCAGTGGCGGGACAGGGGGCCTAGGCACTGAAGCTTTCTTT. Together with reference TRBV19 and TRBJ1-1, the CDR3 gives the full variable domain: DGGITQSPKYLFRKEGQNVTLSCEQNLNHDAMYWYRQDPGQGLRLIYYSQIVNDFQKGDIAEGYSVSREKKESFPLTVTSAQKNPTAFYLCASGGTGGLGTEAFFGQGTRLTVV.

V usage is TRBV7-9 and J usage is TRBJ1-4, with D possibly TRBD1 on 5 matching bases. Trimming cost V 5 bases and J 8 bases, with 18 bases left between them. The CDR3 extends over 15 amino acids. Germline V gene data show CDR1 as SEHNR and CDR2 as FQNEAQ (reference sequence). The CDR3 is CASSPPDSYGEKLFF. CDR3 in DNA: TGTGCCAGCAGCCCCCCAGACAGTTATGGCGAAAAACTGTTTTTT.

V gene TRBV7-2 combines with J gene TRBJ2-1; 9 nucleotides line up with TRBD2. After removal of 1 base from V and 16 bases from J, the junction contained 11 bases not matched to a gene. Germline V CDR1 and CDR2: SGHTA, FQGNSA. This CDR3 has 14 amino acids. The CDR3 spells CASSLVPRAGGEFF. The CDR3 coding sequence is TGTGCCAGCAGCTTAGTCCCGAGAGCGGGGGGTGAATTCTTC.

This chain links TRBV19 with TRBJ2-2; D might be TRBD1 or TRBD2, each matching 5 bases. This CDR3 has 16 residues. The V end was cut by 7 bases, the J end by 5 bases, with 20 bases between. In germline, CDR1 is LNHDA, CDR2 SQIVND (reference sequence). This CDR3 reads CASTYAGTQRTGELFF. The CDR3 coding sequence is TGTGCCAGTACCTACGCCGGGACCCAGAGGACCGGGGAGCTGTTTTTT. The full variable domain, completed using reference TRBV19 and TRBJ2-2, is DGGITQSPKYLFRKEGQNVTLSCEQNLNHDAMYWYRQDPGQGLRLIYYSQIVNDFQKGDIAEGYSVSREKKESFPLTVTSAQKNPTAFYLCASTYAGTQRTGELFFGEGSRLTVL.

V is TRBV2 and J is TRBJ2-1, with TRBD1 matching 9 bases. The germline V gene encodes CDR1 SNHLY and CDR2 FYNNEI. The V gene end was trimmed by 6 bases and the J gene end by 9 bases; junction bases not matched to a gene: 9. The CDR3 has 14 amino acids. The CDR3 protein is CASRDGTGRVEQFF. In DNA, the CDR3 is TGTGCCAGCAGGGACGGGACAGGGAGAGTTGAGCAGTTCTTC.

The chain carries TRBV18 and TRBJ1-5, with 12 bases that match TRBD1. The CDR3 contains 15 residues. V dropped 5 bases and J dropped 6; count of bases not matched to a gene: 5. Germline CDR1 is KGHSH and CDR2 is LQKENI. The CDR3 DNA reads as TGTGCCAGCTCATTAGGGACAGGGGGCATTCAGCCCCAGCATTTT. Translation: CASSLGTGGIQPQHF.

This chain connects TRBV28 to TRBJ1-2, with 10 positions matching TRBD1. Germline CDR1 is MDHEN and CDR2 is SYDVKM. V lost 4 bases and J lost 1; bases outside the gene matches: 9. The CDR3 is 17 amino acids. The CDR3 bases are TGTGCCAGCAGTTCACCCCGACAGGGGGCTCTTAACTATGGCTACACCTTC. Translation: CASSSPRQGALNYGYTF.

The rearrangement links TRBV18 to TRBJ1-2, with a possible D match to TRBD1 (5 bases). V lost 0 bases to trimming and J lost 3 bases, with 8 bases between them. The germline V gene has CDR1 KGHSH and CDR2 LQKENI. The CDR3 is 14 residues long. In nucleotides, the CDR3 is TGTGCCAGCTCACCACCTGGGGGAGACTATGGCTACACCTTC. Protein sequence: CASSPPGGDYGYTF.

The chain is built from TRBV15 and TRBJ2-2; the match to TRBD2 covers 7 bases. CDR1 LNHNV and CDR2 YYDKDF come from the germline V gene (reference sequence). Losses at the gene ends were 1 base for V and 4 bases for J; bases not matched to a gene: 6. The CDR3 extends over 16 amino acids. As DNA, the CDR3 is TGTGCCACCAGCAGAGGGCGGGGAGGGCCCACCGGGGAGCTGTTTTTT. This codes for CATSRGRGGPTGELFF.

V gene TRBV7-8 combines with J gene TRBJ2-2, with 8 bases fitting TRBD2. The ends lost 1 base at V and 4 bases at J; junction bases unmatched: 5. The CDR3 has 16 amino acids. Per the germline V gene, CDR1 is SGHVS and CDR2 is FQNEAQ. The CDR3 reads CASSLEGAGGTGELFF. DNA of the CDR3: TGTGCCAGCAGCTTAGAAGGGGCGGGAGGCACCGGGGAGCTGTTTTTT. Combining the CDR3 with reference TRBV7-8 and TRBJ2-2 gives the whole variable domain GAGVSQSPRYKVAKRGQDVALRCDPISGHVSLFWYQQALGQGPEFLTYFQNEAQLDKSGLPSDRFFAERPEGSVSTLKIQRTQQEDSAVYLCASSLEGAGGTGELFFGEGSRLTVL.

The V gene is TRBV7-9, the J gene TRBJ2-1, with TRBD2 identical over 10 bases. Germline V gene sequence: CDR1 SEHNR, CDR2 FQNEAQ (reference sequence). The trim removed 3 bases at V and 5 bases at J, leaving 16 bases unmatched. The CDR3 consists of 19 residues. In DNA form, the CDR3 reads TGTGCCAGCAGCTTCCTACTTACCTTTGGACTAGCGGAGAACAATGAGCAGTTCTTC. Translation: CASSFLLTFGLAENNEQFF.

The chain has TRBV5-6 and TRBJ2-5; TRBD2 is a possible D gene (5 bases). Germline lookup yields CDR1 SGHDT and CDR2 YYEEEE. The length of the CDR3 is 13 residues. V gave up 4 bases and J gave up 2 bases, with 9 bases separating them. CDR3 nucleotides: TGTGCCAGCAGCATGACGGGACAAGAGACCCAGTACTTC. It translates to CASSMTGQETQYF.

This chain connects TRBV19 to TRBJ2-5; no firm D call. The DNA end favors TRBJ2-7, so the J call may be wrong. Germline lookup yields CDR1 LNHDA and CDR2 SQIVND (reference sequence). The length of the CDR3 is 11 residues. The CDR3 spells CATGNSYEQYF. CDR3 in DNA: TGTGCCACTGGAAACTCCTACGAGCAGTACTTC.

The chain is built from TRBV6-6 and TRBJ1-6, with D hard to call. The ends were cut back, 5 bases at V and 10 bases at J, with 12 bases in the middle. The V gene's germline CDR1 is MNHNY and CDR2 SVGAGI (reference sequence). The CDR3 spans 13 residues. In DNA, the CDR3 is TGTGCCAGCAGTCGAACGGGCGGATCACCCCTCCACTTT. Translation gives CASSRTGGSPLHF.

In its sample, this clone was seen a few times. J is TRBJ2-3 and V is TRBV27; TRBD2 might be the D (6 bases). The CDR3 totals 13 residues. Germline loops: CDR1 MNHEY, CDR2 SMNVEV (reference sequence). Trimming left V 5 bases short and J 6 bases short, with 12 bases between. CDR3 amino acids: CASSPISGDTQYF. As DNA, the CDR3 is TGTGCCAGCAGTCCCATAAGCGGGGATACGCAGTATTTT.

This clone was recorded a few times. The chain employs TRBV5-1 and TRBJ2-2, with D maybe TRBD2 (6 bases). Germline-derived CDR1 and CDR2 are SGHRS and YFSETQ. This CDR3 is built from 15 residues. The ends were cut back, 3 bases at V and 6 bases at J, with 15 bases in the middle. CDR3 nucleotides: TGCGCCAGCAGCTCGGGGACTGCCTTGGCCGGGGAGCTGTTTTTT. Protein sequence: CASSSGTALAGELFF.

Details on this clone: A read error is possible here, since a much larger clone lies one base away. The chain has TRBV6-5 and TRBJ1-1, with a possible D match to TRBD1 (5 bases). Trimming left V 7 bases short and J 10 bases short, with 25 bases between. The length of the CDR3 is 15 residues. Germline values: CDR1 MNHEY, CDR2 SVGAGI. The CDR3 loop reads CASKIGPRTSSRAFF. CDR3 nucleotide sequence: TGTGCCAGCAAGATAGGGCCTCGGACATCCTCAAGAGCTTTCTTT.

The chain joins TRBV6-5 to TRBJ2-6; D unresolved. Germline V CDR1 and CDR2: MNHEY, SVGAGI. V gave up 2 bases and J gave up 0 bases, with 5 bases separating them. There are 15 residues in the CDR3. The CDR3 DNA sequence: TGTGCCAGCAGTTACAGCAACTCTGGGGCCAACGTCCTGACTTTC. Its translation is CASSYSNSGANVLTF.

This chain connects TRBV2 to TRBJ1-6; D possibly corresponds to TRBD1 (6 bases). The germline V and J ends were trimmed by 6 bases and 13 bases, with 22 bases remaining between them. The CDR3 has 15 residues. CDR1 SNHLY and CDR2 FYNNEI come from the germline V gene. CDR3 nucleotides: TGTGCCAGCAGGGTAAACAGGGAGCCCGGGGCCCCCCTCCACTTT. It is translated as CASRVNREPGAPLHF.

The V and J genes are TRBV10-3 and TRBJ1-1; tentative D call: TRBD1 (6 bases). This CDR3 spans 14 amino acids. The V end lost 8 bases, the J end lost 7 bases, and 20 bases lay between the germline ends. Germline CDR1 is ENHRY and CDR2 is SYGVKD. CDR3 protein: CAIHPGGGRGEAFF. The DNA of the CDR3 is TGTGCCATCCATCCGGGAGGGGGGCGCGGTGAAGCTTTCTTT.

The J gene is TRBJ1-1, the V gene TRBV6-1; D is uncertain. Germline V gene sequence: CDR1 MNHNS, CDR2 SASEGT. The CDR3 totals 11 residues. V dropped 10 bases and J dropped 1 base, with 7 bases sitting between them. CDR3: CATQKNTEAFF. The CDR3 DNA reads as TGTGCCACGCAGAAGAACACTGAAGCTTTCTTT.